This TCR beta chain was recovered during a study of blood T cells in healthy people across ages. A second roughly 7 to 12 cycle PCR used barcoded and J-beta primers. MiXCR, applied by TCRdb to the 5' RACE reads, yields one record per CDR3 protein. Here the sample spans 800,000 to 1,300,000 distinct CDR3 sequences, less than 25% being singletons. At least ten counts were recorded for this clonotype. Trimming cost V 1 base and J 5 bases, with 5 bases left between them. Germline CDR1 is SQVTM and CDR2 is ANQGSEA. The CDR3 spans 11 residues. The same data also went into a second study, on T cells of mothers and their children.

This clonotype originated in a girl aged 2-15 years in good health. The sequenced sample was blood. The chain uses TRBV29-1 and TRBJ2-5; D call uncertain. CDR3 amino acids: CSVEGWETQYF. DNA of the CDR3: TGCAGCGTTGAAGGGTGGGAGACCCAGTACTTC.